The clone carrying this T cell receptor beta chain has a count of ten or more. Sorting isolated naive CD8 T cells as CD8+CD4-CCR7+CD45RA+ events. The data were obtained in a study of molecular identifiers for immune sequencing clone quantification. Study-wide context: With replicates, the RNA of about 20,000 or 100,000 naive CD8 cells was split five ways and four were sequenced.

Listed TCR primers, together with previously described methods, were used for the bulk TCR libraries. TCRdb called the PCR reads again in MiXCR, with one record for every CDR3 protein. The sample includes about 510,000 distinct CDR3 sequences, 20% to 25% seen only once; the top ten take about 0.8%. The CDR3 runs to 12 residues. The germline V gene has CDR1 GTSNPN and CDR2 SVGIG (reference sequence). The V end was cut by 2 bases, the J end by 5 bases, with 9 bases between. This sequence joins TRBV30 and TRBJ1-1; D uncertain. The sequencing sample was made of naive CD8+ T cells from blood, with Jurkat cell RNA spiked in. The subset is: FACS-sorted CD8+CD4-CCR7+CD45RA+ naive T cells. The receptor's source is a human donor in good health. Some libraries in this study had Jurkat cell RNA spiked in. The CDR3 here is CAWSSTETEAFF. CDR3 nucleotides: TGTGCCTGGAGTTCCACGGAAACTGAAGCTTTCTTT.